This TCR beta chain was sequenced during a study of Ad26.COV2.S vaccination and SARS-CoV-2 variants. Libraries were prepared by immunoSEQ multiplex PCR; TCRdb keeps only in-frame clonotypes and omits some of them. Here the sample spans 400,000 to 450,000 clones, around nine tenths being singletons. Treatment specified: around 19 received Ad26.COV2.S at low or high dose, single or two shots; roughly 5 received placebo; per-sample allocation not given. The samples were gathered on day 63 after the first injection of vaccine or placebo. CDR1 is SGDLS, CDR2 YYNGEE, per germline. V was clipped by 0 bases and J by 6 bases; unmatched bases: 11. CDR3 length: 16 residues.

The source of this sequence is a person between 18 and 65 years old who received the Ad26.COV2.S COVID-19 vaccine or a placebo. Sequenced here: peripheral blood, sampled in a trial of Ad26.COV2.S vaccine versus placebo. V usage is TRBV9 and J usage is TRBJ2-7, with 8 bases matching TRBD2. The CDR3 nucleotides read TGTGCCAGCAGCGTAGACCCTCATCGGGAGGGCGCCGAGCAGTACTTC. Its protein product is CASSVDPHREGAEQYF.